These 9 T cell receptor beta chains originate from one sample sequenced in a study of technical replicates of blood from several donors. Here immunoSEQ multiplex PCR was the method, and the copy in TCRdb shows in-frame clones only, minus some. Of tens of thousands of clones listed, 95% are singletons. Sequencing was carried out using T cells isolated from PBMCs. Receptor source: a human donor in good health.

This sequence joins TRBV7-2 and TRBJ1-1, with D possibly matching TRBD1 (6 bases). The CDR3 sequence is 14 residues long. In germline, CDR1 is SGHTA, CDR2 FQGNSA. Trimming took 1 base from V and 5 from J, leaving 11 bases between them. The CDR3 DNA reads TGTGCCAGCAGCTTAGGTAGGGGGTGGACTGAAGCTTTCTTT. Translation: CASSLGRGWTEAFF.

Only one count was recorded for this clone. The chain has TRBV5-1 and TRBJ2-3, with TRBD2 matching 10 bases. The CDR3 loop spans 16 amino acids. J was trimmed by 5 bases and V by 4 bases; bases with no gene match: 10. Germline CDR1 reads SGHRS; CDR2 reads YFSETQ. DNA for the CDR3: TGCGCCAGCAGCGTTACTAGCGGGGCAAGGGGAGATACGCAGTATTTT. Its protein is CASSVTSGARGDTQYF.

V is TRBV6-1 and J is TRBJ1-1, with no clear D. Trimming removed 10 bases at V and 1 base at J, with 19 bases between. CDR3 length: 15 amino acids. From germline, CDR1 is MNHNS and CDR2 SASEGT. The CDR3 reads CANSPRLSSNTEAFF. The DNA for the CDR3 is TGTGCCAACAGCCCCAGGCTATCTTCGAACACTGAAGCTTTCTTT.

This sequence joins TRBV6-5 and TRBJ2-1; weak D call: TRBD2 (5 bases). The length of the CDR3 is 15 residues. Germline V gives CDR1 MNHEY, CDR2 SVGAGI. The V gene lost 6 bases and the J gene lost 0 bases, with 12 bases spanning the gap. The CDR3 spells CASRTDLSSYNEQFF. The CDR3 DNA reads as TGTGCCAGCAGGACGGACTTGAGCTCCTACAATGAGCAGTTCTTC.

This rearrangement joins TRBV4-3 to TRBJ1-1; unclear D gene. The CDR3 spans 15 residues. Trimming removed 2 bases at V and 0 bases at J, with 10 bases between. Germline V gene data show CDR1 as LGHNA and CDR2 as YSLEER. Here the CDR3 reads CASSQWSGLNTEAFF. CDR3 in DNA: TGCGCCAGCAGCCAATGGTCCGGGTTGAACACTGAAGCTTTCTTT.

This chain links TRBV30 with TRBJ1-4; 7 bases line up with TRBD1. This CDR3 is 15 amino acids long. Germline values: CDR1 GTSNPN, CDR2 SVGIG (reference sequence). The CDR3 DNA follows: TGTGCTTTTAAAAACAGGGGAGGCCCTTCCGAAAAACTGTTTTTT. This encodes CAFKNRGGPSEKLFF.

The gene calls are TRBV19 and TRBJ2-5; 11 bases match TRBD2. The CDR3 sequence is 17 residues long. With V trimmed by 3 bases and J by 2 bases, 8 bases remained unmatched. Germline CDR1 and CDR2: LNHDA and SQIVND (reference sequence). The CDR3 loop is CASSMISLAGVQETQYF. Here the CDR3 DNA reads TGTGCCAGTAGTATGATATCACTAGCGGGGGTACAAGAGACCCAGTACTTC.

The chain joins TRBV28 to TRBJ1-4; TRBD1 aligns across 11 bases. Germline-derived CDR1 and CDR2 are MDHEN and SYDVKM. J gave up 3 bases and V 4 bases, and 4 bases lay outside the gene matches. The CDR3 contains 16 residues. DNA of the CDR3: TGTGCCAGCAGTTCGCCGGACAGGGGGCCTAATGAAAAACTGTTTTTT. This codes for CASSSPDRGPNEKLFF.

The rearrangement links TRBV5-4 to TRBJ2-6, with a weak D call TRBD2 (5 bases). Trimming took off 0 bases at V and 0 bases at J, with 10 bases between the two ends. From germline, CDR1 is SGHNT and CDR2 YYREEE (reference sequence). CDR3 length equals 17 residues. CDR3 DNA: TGTGCCAGCAGCTTGGGCGGGCTTGGCTCTGGGGCCAACGTCCTGACTTTC. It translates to CASSLGGLGSGANVLTF.